The 21 T cell receptor beta chains listed next were all sequenced from one sample in a study of blood T cell repertoires in COVID-19 (dated by TCRdb to the early 2020s). Library generation was performed with the immunoSEQ multiplex PCR assay. Entries here come from immuneACCESS through TCRdb and include only in-frame sequences with V and J called. Some clones fail to appear in such tables; in the studies checked, an unresolved V gene covers under half of the shortfall, and the cause of the remainder is unknown. Recorded for this sample are around 290,000 clones; about 86% of them occurred a single time. The ten largest make up 10% to 15% of the sample. The sequenced material came from peripheral blood. These receptors all come from an older woman with COVID-19, enrolled during active disease.

This sequence joins TRBV11-3 and TRBJ2-7, with unresolved D. This CDR3 is built from 17 residues. The germline V gene encodes CDR1 SGHNT and CDR2 YENEEA. V dropped 7 bases and J dropped 0 bases, with 22 bases sitting between them. The CDR3 loop reads CASISNGTGPSSYEQYF. The CDR3 DNA reads TGTGCCAGCATCTCAAATGGTACGGGTCCCAGCTCCTACGAGCAGTACTTC.

The chain combines TRBV19 with TRBJ1-2; no firm D call. The CDR3 contains 16 residues. Trimming took off 1 base at V and 1 base at J, with 13 bases between the two ends. CDR1 is LNHDA and CDR2 is SQIVND in the germline V gene (reference sequence). CDR3 DNA sequence: TGTGCCAGTAGTATAGGCGTGTACTTTATTAACTATGGCTACACCTTC. Protein product: CASSIGVYFINYGYTF.

This chain's CDR3 is CASSEDRGRNTEAFF. The DNA for the CDR3 is TGTGCCAGCAGTGAGGACAGGGGGCGAAATACTGAAGCTTTCTTT. This chain joins TRBV2 and TRBJ1-1, with 11 bases matching TRBD1. CDR3 length: 15 residues. The V segment lost 3 bases and the J segment 5 bases; nucleotides outside the gene matches: 5. Germline CDR1 and CDR2: SNHLY and FYNNEI.

This sequence joins TRBV5-4 and TRBJ2-2; D remains ambiguous. V shed 1 base and J shed 5 bases, with 9 bases lying between them. This CDR3 comprises 14 residues. Germline loops: CDR1 SGHNT, CDR2 YYREEE (reference sequence). The CDR3: CASSLSPQTGELFF. DNA for the CDR3: TGTGCCAGCAGCTTGTCACCCCAGACCGGGGAGCTGTTTTTT. Combining the CDR3 with reference TRBV5-4 and TRBJ2-2 gives the whole variable domain ETGVTQSPTHLIKTRGQQVTLRCSSQSGHNTVSWYQQALGQGPQFIFQYYREEENGRGNFPPRFSGLQFPNYSSELNVNALELDDSALYLCASSLSPQTGELFFGEGSRLTVL.

V gene TRBV10-3 combines with J gene TRBJ1-1; TRBD1 matches 7 bases. Germline-derived CDR1 and CDR2 are ENHRY and SYGVKD. J was trimmed by 0 bases and V by 10 bases; bases with no gene match: 11. This CDR3 contains 15 residues. The CDR3 reads CATLTGTLMNTEAFF. Written as DNA, the CDR3 is TGTGCCACCCTGACAGGGACCTTGATGAACACTGAAGCTTTCTTT.

The rearrangement joins TRBV5-1 to TRBJ2-4; 10 nucleotides match TRBD1. V lost 4 bases and J lost 6; bases outside the gene matches: 7. Germline V gene lookup returns CDR1 SGHRS and CDR2 YFSETQ. The CDR3 is made up of 15 amino acids. This CDR3 is CASSPGTGVTNIQYF. CDR3 DNA sequence: TGCGCCAGCAGCCCCGGGACAGGGGTGACAAACATTCAGTACTTC.

This clone was seen more than once but under ten times. The chain employs TRBV6-5 and TRBJ1-1; no clear D gene. With 6 bases removed from V and 8 bases from J, the gap between germline ends came to 7 bases. This CDR3 contains 10 residues. Germline loops: CDR1 MNHEY, CDR2 SVGAGI. For the CDR3, the DNA is TGTGCCAGCAGAACAAGAGAAGCTTTCTTT. Residues: CASRTREAFF.

V is TRBV19 and J is TRBJ1-1; the match to TRBD1 covers 7 bases. The CDR3 covers 13 residues. V trimming: 6 bases; J trimming: 5 bases; junction bases outside the gene matches: 6. Germline loops: CDR1 LNHDA, CDR2 SQIVND (reference sequence). The CDR3, as DNA: TGTGCCAGTAGGCGACAGGGTGATACTGAAGCTTTCTTT. It yields the protein CASRRQGDTEAFF.

This chain connects TRBV7-2 to TRBJ2-1; D perhaps matches TRBD2 (7 bases). Germline-derived CDR1 and CDR2 are SGHTA and FQGNSA. V dropped 2 bases and J dropped 3 bases, with 20 bases sitting between them. The CDR3 extends over 18 amino acids. In DNA, the CDR3 is TGTGCCAGCAGCTTAAGGCCGTCCGGCGGGGGCCTCTACAATGAGCAGTTCTTC. Translation: CASSLRPSGGGLYNEQFF.

This clone was detected only once. V and J are TRBV7-2 and TRBJ2-7; 7 bases fit TRBD1. CDR1 and CDR2 from the germline V gene are SGHTA and FQGNSA. The CDR3 spans 15 residues. With V trimmed by 3 bases and J by 3 bases, 8 bases remained unmatched. CDR3 nucleotide sequence: TGTGCCAGCAGCTTGAACAGGGGAATGGGCTACGAGCAGTACTTC. The encoded protein is CASSLNRGMGYEQYF.

J is TRBJ2-2 and V is TRBV9, with D unclear. Germline-derived CDR1 and CDR2 are SGDLS and YYNGEE. V lost 3 bases, J lost 1 base, and 7 bases lay in between. The CDR3 has 14 amino acids. The CDR3 protein is CASSGRQNTGELFF. CDR3 bases: TGTGCCAGCAGCGGACGACAGAACACCGGGGAGCTGTTTTTT.

Only a few counts were recorded for this clone. The J gene is TRBJ2-2, the V gene TRBV5-1; 9 bases match TRBD2. The CDR3 covers 15 residues. Losses at the gene ends were 4 bases for V and 5 bases for J; bases not matched to a gene: 6. Germline assignment: CDR1 SGHRS and CDR2 YFSETQ. CDR3 protein: CASSRASGETGELFF. CDR3 bases: TGCGCCAGCAGCCGGGCTAGCGGGGAGACCGGGGAGCTGTTTTTT.

The chain couples TRBV5-6 to TRBJ1-3, with unresolved D. V was shortened by 4 bases and J by 0 bases, with 11 bases between the two germline ends. The CDR3 spans 15 residues. CDR1 is SGHDT, CDR2 YYEEEE, per germline. The CDR3 spells CASSAEPTSGNTIYF. CDR3 bases: TGTGCCAGCAGCGCCGAGCCAACCTCTGGAAACACCATATATTTT. The whole variable domain, filled in from reference TRBV5-6 and TRBJ1-3, reads DAGVTQSPTHLIKTRGQQVTLRCSPKSGHDTVSWYQQALGQGPQFIFQYYEEEERQRGNFPDRFSGHQFPNYSSELNVNALLLGDSALYLCASSAEPTSGNTIYFGEGSWLTVV.

V and J are TRBV5-8 and TRBJ1-1; 9 nucleotides match TRBD1. The germline gives CDR1 SGHTS, CDR2 YDEGEE. This CDR3 comprises 15 residues. V gave up 4 bases and J gave up 6 bases; unmatched junction bases: 10. The CDR3 region is CASSTGDRESAEAFF. The CDR3 DNA reads TGTGCCAGCAGCACGGGGGACAGGGAGTCGGCTGAAGCTTTCTTT.

The rearrangement uses TRBV29-1 and TRBJ1-2; D not certain. The germline gives CDR1 SQVTM, CDR2 ANQGSEA. This CDR3 is 14 amino acids long. V was shortened by 1 base and J by 5 bases, with 14 bases between the two germline ends. This CDR3 is CSVEGSKQWYGYTF. Written as DNA, the CDR3 is TGCAGCGTTGAAGGGTCAAAACAATGGTATGGCTACACCTTC.

V gene TRBV5-6 combines with J gene TRBJ2-7; D is perhaps TRBD1 (6 bases). Trimming took 4 bases from V and 6 from J, leaving 17 bases between them. The germline CDR1 and CDR2 sequences are SGHDT and YYEEEE. CDR3 length: 14 amino acids. CDR3 nucleotide sequence: TGTGCCAGCAGCGCCTACAGGGAACTTATCGAGCAGTACTTC. Translated, it gives CASSAYRELIEQYF.

V and J are TRBV27 and TRBJ2-7; D is ambiguous. Germline V gene lookup returns CDR1 MNHEY and CDR2 SMNVEV (reference sequence). The length of the CDR3 is 9 residues. The V and J ends lost 5 bases and 8 bases respectively, with 4 bases between them. CDR3 sequence (DNA): TGTGCCAGCAGTCCTCAGCAGTACTTC. Encoded protein: CASSPQQYF.

The CDR3 is CASSDNTDTQYF. In nucleotides, the CDR3 is TGTGCCAGCAGTGACAACACAGATACGCAGTATTTT. The chain couples TRBV2 to TRBJ2-3; D is undetermined. The CDR3 has 12 amino acids. Trimming removed 3 bases at V and 2 bases at J, with 3 bases between. Germline CDR1 is SNHLY and CDR2 is FYNNEI. Filled out from reference TRBV2 and TRBJ2-3, the complete variable domain reads EPEVTQTPSHQVTQMGQEVILRCVPISNHLYFYWYRQILGQKVEFLVSFYNNEISEKSEIFDDQFSVERPDGSNFTLKIRSTKLEDSAMYFCASSDNTDTQYFGPGTRLTVL.

The rearrangement links TRBV29-1 to TRBJ1-1; the D is unclear. V was clipped by 3 bases and J by 0 bases, with 11 bases between them. Germline values: CDR1 SQVTM, CDR2 ANQGSEA. CDR3 size: 14 residues. CDR3 residues: CSVDAGILNTEAFF. CDR3 coding DNA: TGCAGCGTTGACGCGGGGATCCTGAACACTGAAGCTTTCTTT. Supplemented by reference TRBV29-1 and TRBJ1-1, the full variable domain reads SAVISQKPSRDICQRGTSLTIQCQVDSQVTMMFWYRQQPGQSLTLIATANQGSEATYESGFVIDKFPISRPNLTFSTLTVSNMSPEDSSIYLCSVDAGILNTEAFFGQGTRLTVV.

The rearrangement links TRBV10-3 to TRBJ1-2; the match to TRBD1 covers 7 bases. The CDR3 spans 12 residues. J was trimmed by 6 bases and V by 11 bases; bases with no gene match: 9. Germline loops: CDR1 ENHRY, CDR2 SYGVKD. In DNA, the CDR3 is TGTGCCTTTGGCGGGACAGTAGATGGCTACACCTTC. It encodes CAFGGTVDGYTF.

The J gene is TRBJ2-2, the V gene TRBV7-9, with 14 positions matching TRBD2. Germline values: CDR1 SEHNR, CDR2 FQNEAQ (reference sequence). J gave up 7 bases and V 5 bases, and 6 bases lay outside the gene matches. CDR3 size: 16 residues. CDR3 sequence: CASSPRLAGGRGELFF. Written as DNA, the CDR3 is TGTGCCAGCAGCCCCCGACTAGCGGGGGGGCGCGGGGAGCTGTTTTTT.